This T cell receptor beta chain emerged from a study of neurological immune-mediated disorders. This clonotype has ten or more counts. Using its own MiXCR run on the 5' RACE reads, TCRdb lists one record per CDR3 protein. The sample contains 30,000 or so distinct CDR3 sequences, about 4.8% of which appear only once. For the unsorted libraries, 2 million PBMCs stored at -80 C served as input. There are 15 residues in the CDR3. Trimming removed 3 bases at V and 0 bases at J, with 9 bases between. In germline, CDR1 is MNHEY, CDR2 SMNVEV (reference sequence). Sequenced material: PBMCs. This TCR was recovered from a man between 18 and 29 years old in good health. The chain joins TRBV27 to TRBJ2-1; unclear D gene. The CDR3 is CASSFARSSYNEQFF. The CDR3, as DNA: TGTGCCAGCAGTTTCGCCCGGAGCTCCTACAATGAGCAGTTCTTC.